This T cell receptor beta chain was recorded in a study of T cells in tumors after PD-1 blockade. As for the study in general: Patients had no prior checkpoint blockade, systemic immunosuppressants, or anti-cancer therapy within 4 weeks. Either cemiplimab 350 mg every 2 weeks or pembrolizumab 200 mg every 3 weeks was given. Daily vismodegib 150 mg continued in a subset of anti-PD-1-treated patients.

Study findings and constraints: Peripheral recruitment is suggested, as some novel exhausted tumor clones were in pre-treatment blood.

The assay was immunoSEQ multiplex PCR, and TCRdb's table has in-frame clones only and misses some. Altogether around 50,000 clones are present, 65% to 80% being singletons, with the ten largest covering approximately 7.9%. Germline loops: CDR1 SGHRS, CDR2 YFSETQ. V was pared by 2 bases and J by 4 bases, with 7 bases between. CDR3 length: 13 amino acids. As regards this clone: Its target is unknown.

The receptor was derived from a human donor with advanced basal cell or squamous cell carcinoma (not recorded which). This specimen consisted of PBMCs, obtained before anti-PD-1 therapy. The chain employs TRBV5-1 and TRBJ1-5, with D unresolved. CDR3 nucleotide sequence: TGCGCCAGCAGCTTCTCGGGGAATCAGCCCCAGCATTTT. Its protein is CASSFSGNQPQHF.